The 27 T cell receptor beta chains in this list originate from one sample, sequenced in a study of blood T cell repertoires in COVID-19. Profiling relied on immunoSEQ multiplex PCR, and the TCRdb table lists in-frame clones only, not all of them. The sample yields approximately 250,000 clones, just under 85% seen once. The sequencing sample was made of peripheral blood. These TCRs come from a woman aged 55-70 years with active or convalescent COVID-19.

The V call is TRBV19, the J call TRBJ1-2; D is unclear. V lost 3 bases and J lost 0, with 5 bases in between. The germline V gene encodes CDR1 LNHDA and CDR2 SQIVND (reference sequence). There are 13 residues in the CDR3. CDR3 amino acids: CASSMQANYGYTF. The CDR3 bases are TGTGCCAGTAGTATGCAGGCTAACTATGGCTACACCTTC.

The sample holds one count of this clone. V gene TRBV3-1 (or the pseudogene TRBV3-2) combines with J gene TRBJ2-1; D unclear. The CDR3 totals 14 residues. V was cut by 0 bases and J by 9 bases, with 12 bases left in between. Per the germline V gene, CDR1 is LGHDT and CDR2 is YNNKEL (reference sequence). Here the CDR3 DNA reads TGTGCCAGCAGCCAAGATACCCGTTCGGGTGAGCAGTTCTTC. Amino acid sequence: CASSQDTRSGEQFF.

The chain joins TRBV13 to TRBJ1-3, with TRBD1 as a possible D gene (6 bases). The CDR3 runs 14 residues. V was pared by 5 bases and J by 4 bases, with 12 bases between. The germline V gene encodes CDR1 PRHDT and CDR2 FYEKMQ (reference sequence). In nucleotides, the CDR3 is TGTGCCAGCAGCCCCCGGACAGAAGGAAACACCATATATTTT. As protein: CASSPRTEGNTIYF. Drawing the rest from reference TRBV13 and TRBJ1-3, the complete variable domain is AAGVIQSPRHLIKEKRETATLKCYPIPRHDTVYWYQQGPGQDPQFLISFYEKMQSDKGSIPDRFSAQQFSDYHSELNMSSLELGDSALYFCASSPRTEGNTIYFGEGSWLTVV.

This rearrangement joins TRBV6-5 to TRBJ2-2, with TRBD1 matching 7 bases. V lost 8 bases, J lost 6 bases, and 12 bases stayed unmatched. Germline V CDR1 and CDR2: MNHEY, SVGAGI. This CDR3 comprises 15 residues. Here the CDR3 reads CASHRQGVGAGELFF. The CDR3 DNA is TGTGCCAGCCACAGACAGGGAGTTGGTGCCGGGGAGCTGTTTTTT.

The rearrangement links TRBV5-1 to TRBJ1-1; TRBD1 aligns across 8 bases. The V segment lost 2 bases and the J segment 6 bases; nucleotides outside the gene matches: 3. Germline V gene data show CDR1 as SGHRS and CDR2 as YFSETQ. The CDR3 length is 13 residues. The CDR3 loop is CASSLQGGPEAFF. In nucleotides, the CDR3 is TGCGCCAGCAGCTTACAGGGGGGGCCTGAAGCTTTCTTT.

The rearrangement uses TRBV25-1 and TRBJ1-2; D is unresolved. Trimming shortened V by 4 bases and J by 8 bases, and 14 bases separated the two germline ends. CDR3 length equals 13 residues. Per germline, CDR1 MGHDK and CDR2 SYGVNS. The CDR3 is CASSGVLPRGYTF. The CDR3 nucleotides read TGTGCCAGCAGTGGAGTCCTTCCTCGCGGCTACACCTTC.

The chain couples TRBV29-1 to TRBJ1-2; TRBD1 might be the D (5 bases). CDR1 and CDR2 from the germline V gene are SQVTM and ANQGSEA. The CDR3 is 11 residues long. The V and J ends lost 2 bases and 8 bases respectively, with 9 bases between them. CDR3 loop: CSVESGYGYTF. In DNA, the CDR3 is TGCAGCGTTGAATCAGGGTACGGCTACACCTTC.

The chain joins TRBV19 to TRBJ2-5; TRBD2 matches 14 bases. The CDR3 extends over 17 amino acids. The V and J ends lost 3 bases and 5 bases, in that order; junction bases with no gene match: 8. Germline CDR1 and CDR2: LNHDA and SQIVND (reference sequence). Here the CDR3 DNA reads TGTGCCAGTAGTATCTCGACTAGCGGGGGGGCCTTGGAGACCCAGTACTTC. This sequence encodes CASSISTSGGALETQYF.

V usage is TRBV6-1 and J usage is TRBJ1-1, with D tentatively TRBD1 (5 bases). CDR1 is MNHNS and CDR2 is SASEGT in the germline V gene. V lost 3 bases to trimming and J lost 1 base, with 9 bases between them. This CDR3 region has 14 residues. The CDR3 region is CASSEGRKNTEAFF. CDR3 nucleotides: TGTGCCAGCAGTGAGGGGCGGAAGAACACTGAAGCTTTCTTT.

The chain combines TRBV30 with TRBJ2-1, with 9 bases identical to TRBD2. With V trimmed by 4 bases and J by 7 bases, 14 bases remained unmatched. Looked up from germline, CDR1 is GTSNPN and CDR2 is SVGIG (reference sequence). CDR3 length: 16 amino acids. In DNA, the CDR3 is TGTGCCTGGACCGACGGGACTAGCCCTAAGAGGAATGAGCAGTTCTTC. It encodes CAWTDGTSPKRNEQFF.

This clone was picked up one time. The chain has TRBV7-9 and TRBJ1-1; no clear D gene. Trimming left V 0 bases short and J 3 bases short, with 11 bases between. The CDR3 has 15 amino acids. Germline-derived CDR1 and CDR2 are SEHNR and FQNEAQ (reference sequence). The CDR3 nucleotides read TGTGCCAGCAGCTTAGCTCGAGGGTGGGACACTGAAGCTTTCTTT. This gives the protein CASSLARGWDTEAFF.

For this clone: In the same sample, other DNA sequences code for this CDR3. J is TRBJ2-7 and V is TRBV5-1; TRBD1 matches at 7 bases. Germline CDR1 and CDR2: SGHRS and YFSETQ. This CDR3 spans 12 amino acids. Losses at the gene ends were 7 bases for V and 4 bases for J; bases not matched to a gene: 5. This CDR3 is CASSLQGYEQYF. In nucleotides, the CDR3 is TGCGCCAGCTCTCTACAGGGGTACGAGCAGTACTTC.

This CDR3 is CASSLGGAEQFF. The CDR3 region has the DNA TGTGCCAGCAGTTTAGGGGGGGCTGAGCAGTTCTTC. The rearrangement links TRBV6-5 to TRBJ2-1; tentatively, D is TRBD2 (7 bases). This CDR3 is built from 12 residues. In germline, CDR1 is MNHEY, CDR2 SVGAGI. V was trimmed by 4 bases and J by 9 bases, leaving 10 bases between them.

With regard to this clone: At one end, the junction sequence differs from germline, possibly due to a read error. This chain connects TRBV2 to TRBJ2-7; D is possibly TRBD2 (6 bases). The CDR3 is 14 residues long. Germline CDR1 reads SNHLY; CDR2 reads FYNNEI. Written as DNA, the CDR3 is TGTGCCAGCAGCGAAGGACGGACTACCTACGAGCAGTACTTC. Its translation: CASSEGRTTYEQYF. The full variable domain, its missing parts supplied by reference TRBV2 and TRBJ2-7, is EPEVTQTPSHQVTQMGQEVILRCVPISNHLYFYWYRQILGQKVEFLVSFYNNEISEKSEIFDDQFSVERPDGSNFTLKIRSTKLEDSAMYFCASSEGRTTYEQYFGPGTRLTVT.

The chain combines TRBV7-2 with TRBJ2-5; TRBD1 is a possible D gene (7 bases). Between the trimmed V and J ends, which lost 4 bases and 4 bases, there was a span of 16 bases. This CDR3 contains 15 residues. The germline gives CDR1 SGHTA, CDR2 FQGNSA. The CDR3 sequence: CASSWVQGGLETQYF. CDR3 sequence (DNA): TGTGCCAGCAGCTGGGTCCAGGGGGGTTTAGAGACCCAGTACTTC. Drawing the rest from reference TRBV7-2 and TRBJ2-5, the complete variable domain is GAGVSQSPSNKVTEKGKDVELRCDPISGHTALYWYRQSLGQGLEFLIYFQGNSAPDKSGLPSDRFSAERTGGSVSTLTIQRTQQEDSAVYLCASSWVQGGLETQYFGPGTRLLVL.

The V and J genes are TRBV9 and TRBJ2-1, with 9 bases aligning to TRBD2. V was clipped by 4 bases and J by 4 bases; unmatched bases: 12. The CDR3 covers 17 residues. Germline CDR1 reads SGDLS; CDR2 reads YYNGEE. The DNA of the CDR3 is TGTGCCAGCAGCCCGCGCGCAAGCGGGGGGCCATACAATGAGCAGTTCTTC. Its protein is CASSPRASGGPYNEQFF.

The J gene is TRBJ2-1, the V gene TRBV10-1; 10 positions match TRBD1. There are 14 residues in the CDR3. V lost 7 bases to trimming and J lost 5 bases; unmatched junction nucleotides: 5. Germline V CDR1 and CDR2: WNHNN, SYGVQD (reference sequence). In DNA, the CDR3 is TGCGCCAGCACCCCCGGGACAGGGGACAATGAGCAGTTCTTC. As protein: CASTPGTGDNEQFF.

The genes are TRBV7-6 and TRBJ2-2; D is ambiguous. Trimming cost V 4 bases and J 2 bases, with 11 bases left between them. The germline CDR1 and CDR2 sequences are SGHVS and FNYEAQ. The CDR3 contains 15 residues. CDR3 amino acids: CASSSSSDNTGELFF. CDR3 in DNA: TGTGCCAGCAGCTCCTCATCAGATAACACCGGGGAGCTGTTTTTT.

This clone was seen a single time. The DNA for the CDR3 is TGTGCCAGTAGTATAGTGTCAGGGGGCCCCTACGAGCAGTACTTC. The encoded protein is CASSIVSGGPYEQYF. The V gene is TRBV19, the J gene TRBJ2-7; TRBD1 matches at 8 bases. Unmatched junction bases numbered 4, after V lost 1 base and J lost 2 bases. Germline V gene sequence: CDR1 LNHDA, CDR2 SQIVND (reference sequence). CDR3 length: 15 amino acids.

The gene calls are TRBV4-1 and TRBJ2-7; 7 bases line up with TRBD1. CDR3 length: 15 amino acids. From germline, CDR1 is MGHRA and CDR2 YSYEKL. V lost 1 base, J lost 3 bases, and 6 bases stayed unmatched. The CDR3 loop is CASSQVGQGDYEQYF. The CDR3 DNA reads as TGCGCCAGCAGCCAAGTAGGTCAGGGGGACTACGAGCAGTACTTC.

The chain combines TRBV7-2 with TRBJ2-5, with D unresolved. Trimming shortened V by 1 base and J by 2 bases, and 11 bases separated the two germline ends. CDR1 SGHTA and CDR2 FQGNSA come from the germline V gene. The CDR3 is 15 residues long. The CDR3 DNA is TGTGCCAGCAGCTTAGGTGGAGAACTACAAGAGACCCAGTACTTC. This codes for CASSLGGELQETQYF.

The V call is TRBV19, the J call TRBJ1-5, with D perhaps TRBD1 (5 bases). V was cut by 3 bases and J by 5 bases, with 14 bases left in between. The germline gives CDR1 LNHDA, CDR2 SQIVND (reference sequence). The CDR3 is made up of 15 amino acids. CDR3 DNA sequence: TGTGCCAGTAGTATCCCTGTCACAGGCCATCAGCCCCAGCATTTT. Translated: CASSIPVTGHQPQHF.

J is TRBJ2-3 and V is TRBV7-2; 16 bases map to TRBD2. From germline, CDR1 is SGHTA and CDR2 FQGNSA. This CDR3 is built from 16 residues. The junction had 2 bases not matched to a gene; V was cut back by 2 bases and J by 6 bases. CDR3 sequence: CASSLPGLAGGDTQYF. DNA for the CDR3: TGTGCCAGCAGCTTACCGGGACTAGCGGGGGGGGATACGCAGTATTTT.

V is TRBV19 and J is TRBJ2-7; 7 nucleotides align to TRBD1. This CDR3 contains 12 residues. V shed 3 bases, J shed 5 bases, and the junction held 1 base outside the gene matches. CDR1 is LNHDA, CDR2 SQIVND, per germline (reference sequence). The CDR3 sequence: CASSMTGNEQYF. The CDR3 DNA reads TGTGCCAGTAGTATGACAGGGAACGAGCAGTACTTC.

Concerning this clone: The junction differs from germline at one of its ends, possibly a read error. The CDR3 loop reads CASSLRSKTVRYEQYF. Written as DNA, the CDR3 is TGTGCTAGCAGCTTAAGATCGAAGACAGTCCGCTACGAGCAGTACTTC. This chain connects TRBV7-7 to TRBJ2-7; tentative D call: TRBD1 (5 bases). Germline V lookup: CDR1 SSHAT, CDR2 FNYEAQ (reference sequence). The CDR3 has 16 amino acids.

This clone has at least ten counts. The V call is TRBV19, the J call TRBJ1-3, with 7 bases fitting TRBD1. The CDR3 is made up of 16 amino acids. J lost 4 bases, V lost 0 bases, and 6 bases had no gene match. CDR1 and CDR2 from the germline V gene are LNHDA and SQIVND (reference sequence). The chain's CDR3 is CASSIERDRVGNTIYF. The CDR3 region has the DNA TGTGCCAGTAGTATAGAGCGAGACAGGGTCGGAAACACCATATATTTT.

CDR3 nucleotides: TGTGCCAGTAGTCCCCTAGAGGGGGACAGGACCTACGAGCAGTACTTC. As protein: CASSPLEGDRTYEQYF. This chain links TRBV19 with TRBJ2-7; TRBD1 matches 8 bases. Germline CDR1 LNHDA, CDR2 SQIVND (reference sequence). The CDR3 loop spans 16 amino acids. V shed 5 bases and J 2 bases; nucleotides not matched to a gene: 11.